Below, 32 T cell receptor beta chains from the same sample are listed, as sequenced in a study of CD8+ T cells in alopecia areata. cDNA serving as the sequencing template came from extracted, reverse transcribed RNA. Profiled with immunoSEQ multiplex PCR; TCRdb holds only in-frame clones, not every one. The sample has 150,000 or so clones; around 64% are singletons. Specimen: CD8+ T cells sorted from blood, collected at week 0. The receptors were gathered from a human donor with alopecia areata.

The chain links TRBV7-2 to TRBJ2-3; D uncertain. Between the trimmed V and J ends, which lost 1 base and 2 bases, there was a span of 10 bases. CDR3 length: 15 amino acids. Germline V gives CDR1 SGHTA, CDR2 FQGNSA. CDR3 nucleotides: TGTGCCAGCAGCTTAGAGGGCAGAACCACAGATACGCAGTATTTT. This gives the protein CASSLEGRTTDTQYF. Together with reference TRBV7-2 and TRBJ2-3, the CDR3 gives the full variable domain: GAGVSQSPSNKVTEKGKDVELRCDPISGHTALYWYRQSLGQGLEFLIYFQGNSAPDKSGLPSDRFSAERTGGSVSTLTIQRTQQEDSAVYLCASSLEGRTTDTQYFGPGTRLTVL.

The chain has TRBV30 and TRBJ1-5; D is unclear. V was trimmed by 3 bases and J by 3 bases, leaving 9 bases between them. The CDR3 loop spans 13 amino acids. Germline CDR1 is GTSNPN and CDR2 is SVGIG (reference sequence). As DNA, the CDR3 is TGTGCCTGGAGCGTGGCAGACAATCAGCCCCAGCATTTT. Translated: CAWSVADNQPQHF.

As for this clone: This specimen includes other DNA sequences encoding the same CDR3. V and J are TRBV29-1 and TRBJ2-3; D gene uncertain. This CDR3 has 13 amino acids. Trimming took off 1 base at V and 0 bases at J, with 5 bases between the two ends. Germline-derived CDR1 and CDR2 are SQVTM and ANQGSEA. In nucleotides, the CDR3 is TGCAGCGTTGAAGGCGGAAGCACAGATACGCAGTATTTT. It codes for CSVEGGSTDTQYF.

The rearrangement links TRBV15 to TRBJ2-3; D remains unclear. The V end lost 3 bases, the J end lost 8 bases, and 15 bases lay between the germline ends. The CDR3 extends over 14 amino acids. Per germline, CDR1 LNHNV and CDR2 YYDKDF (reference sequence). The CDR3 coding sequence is TGTGCCACCAGCAGTGAGAAACAACGTCTTACGCAGTATTTT. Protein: CATSSEKQRLTQYF.

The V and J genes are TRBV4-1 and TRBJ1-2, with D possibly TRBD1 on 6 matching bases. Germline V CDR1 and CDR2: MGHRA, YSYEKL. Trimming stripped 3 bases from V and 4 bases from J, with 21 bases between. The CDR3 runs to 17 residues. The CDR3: CASSQDPEGGPRYGYTF. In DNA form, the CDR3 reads TGCGCCAGCAGCCAGGATCCGGAGGGGGGGCCCCGCTATGGCTACACCTTC.

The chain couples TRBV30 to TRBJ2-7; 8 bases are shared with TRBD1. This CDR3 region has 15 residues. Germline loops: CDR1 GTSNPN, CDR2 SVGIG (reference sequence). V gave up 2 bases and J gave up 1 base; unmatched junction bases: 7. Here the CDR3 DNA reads TGTGCCTGGAGTTCCGGACAGGGTGGGTCCTACGAGCAGTACTTC. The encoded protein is CAWSSGQGGSYEQYF.

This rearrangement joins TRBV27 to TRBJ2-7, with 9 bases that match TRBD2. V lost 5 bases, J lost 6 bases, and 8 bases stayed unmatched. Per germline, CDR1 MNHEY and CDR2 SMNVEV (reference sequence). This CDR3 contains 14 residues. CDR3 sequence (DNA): TGTGCCAGCAGTCCCGGCACTAGCGGGTCCGAGCAGTACTTC. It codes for CASSPGTSGSEQYF.

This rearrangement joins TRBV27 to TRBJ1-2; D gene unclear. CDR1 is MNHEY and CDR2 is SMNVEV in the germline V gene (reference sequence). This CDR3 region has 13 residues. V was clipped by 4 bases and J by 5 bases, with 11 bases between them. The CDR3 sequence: CASSSSGQYGYTF. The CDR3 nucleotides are TGTGCCAGCAGTTCCAGCGGGCAGTATGGCTACACCTTC.

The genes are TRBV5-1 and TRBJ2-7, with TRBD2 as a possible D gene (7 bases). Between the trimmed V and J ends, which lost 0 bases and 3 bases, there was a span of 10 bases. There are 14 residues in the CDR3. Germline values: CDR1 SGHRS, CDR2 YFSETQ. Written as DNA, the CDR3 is TGCGCCAGCAGCTTGGCAGGGGACTACTACGAGCAGTACTTC. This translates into CASSLAGDYYEQYF.

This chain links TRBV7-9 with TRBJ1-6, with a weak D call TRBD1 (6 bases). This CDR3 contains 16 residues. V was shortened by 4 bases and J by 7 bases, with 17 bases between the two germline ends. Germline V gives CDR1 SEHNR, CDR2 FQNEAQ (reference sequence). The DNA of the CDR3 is TGTGCCAGCAGCTCCCCTCCGGGACACCGAAATTCACCCCTCCACTTT. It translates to CASSSPPGHRNSPLHF.

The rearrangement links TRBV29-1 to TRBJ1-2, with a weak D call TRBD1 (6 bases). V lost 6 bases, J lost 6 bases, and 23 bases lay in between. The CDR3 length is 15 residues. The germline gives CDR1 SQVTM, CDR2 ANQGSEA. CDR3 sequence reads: CSVQGGERRTDGYTF. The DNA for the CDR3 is TGCAGCGTCCAAGGGGGTGAGAGGCGAACGGATGGCTACACCTTC.

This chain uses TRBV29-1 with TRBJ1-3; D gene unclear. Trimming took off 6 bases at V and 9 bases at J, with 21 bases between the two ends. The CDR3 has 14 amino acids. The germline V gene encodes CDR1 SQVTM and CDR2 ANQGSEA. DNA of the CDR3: TGCAGCGTCCTCTCGGGCAGCGCCTCGGGCACCATATATTTT. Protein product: CSVLSGSASGTIYF.

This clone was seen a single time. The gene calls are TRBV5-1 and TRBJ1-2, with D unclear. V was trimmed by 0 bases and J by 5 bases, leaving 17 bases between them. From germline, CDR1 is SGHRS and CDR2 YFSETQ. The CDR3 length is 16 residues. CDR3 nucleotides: TGCGCCAGCAGCTTGGTTGGGGATCCAAACCCATATGGCTACACCTTC. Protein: CASSLVGDPNPYGYTF.

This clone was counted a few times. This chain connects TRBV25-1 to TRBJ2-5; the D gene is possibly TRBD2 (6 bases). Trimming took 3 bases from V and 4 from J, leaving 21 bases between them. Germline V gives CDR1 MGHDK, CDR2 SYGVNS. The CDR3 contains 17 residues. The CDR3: CASSDSDWRVLGETQYF. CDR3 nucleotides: TGTGCCAGCAGTGATTCCGATTGGAGGGTGTTGGGAGAGACCCAGTACTTC.

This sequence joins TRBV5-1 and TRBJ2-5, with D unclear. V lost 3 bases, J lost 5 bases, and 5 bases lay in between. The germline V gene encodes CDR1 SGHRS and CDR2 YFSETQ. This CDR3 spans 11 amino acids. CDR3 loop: CASSWAETQYF. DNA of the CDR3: TGCGCCAGCAGCTGGGCGGAGACCCAGTACTTC.

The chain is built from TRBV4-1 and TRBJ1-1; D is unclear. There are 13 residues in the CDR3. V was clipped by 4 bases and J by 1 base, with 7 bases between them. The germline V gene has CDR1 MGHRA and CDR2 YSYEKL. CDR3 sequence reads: CASSPEGNTEAFF. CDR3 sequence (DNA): TGCGCCAGCAGCCCGGAGGGGAACACTGAAGCTTTCTTT.

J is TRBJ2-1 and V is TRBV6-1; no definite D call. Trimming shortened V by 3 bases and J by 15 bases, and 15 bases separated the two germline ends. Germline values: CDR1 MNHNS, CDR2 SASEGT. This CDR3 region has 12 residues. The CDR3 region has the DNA TGTGCCAGCAGTGATACTCTTAGGATGATGTTCTTC. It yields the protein CASSDTLRMMFF.

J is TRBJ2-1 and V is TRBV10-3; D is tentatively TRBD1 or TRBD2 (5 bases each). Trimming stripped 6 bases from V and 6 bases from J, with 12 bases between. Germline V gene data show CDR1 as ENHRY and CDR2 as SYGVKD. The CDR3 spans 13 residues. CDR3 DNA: TGTGCCATCAGCGATAGTGGGGGCAATGAGCAGTTCTTC. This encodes CAISDSGGNEQFF.

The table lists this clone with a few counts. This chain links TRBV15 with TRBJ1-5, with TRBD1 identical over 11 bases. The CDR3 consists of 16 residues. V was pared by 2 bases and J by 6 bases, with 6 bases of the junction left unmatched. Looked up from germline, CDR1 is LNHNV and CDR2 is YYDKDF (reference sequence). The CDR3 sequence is CATSRTRTGGVQPQHF. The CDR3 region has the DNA TGTGCCACCAGCAGAACCCGGACAGGGGGCGTTCAGCCCCAGCATTTT.

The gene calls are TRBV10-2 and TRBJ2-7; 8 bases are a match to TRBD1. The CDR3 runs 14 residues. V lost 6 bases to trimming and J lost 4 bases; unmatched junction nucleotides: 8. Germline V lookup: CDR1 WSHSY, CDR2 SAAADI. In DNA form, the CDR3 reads TGCGCCAGCAGAGGGACAGGAGGATTATACGAGCAGTACTTC. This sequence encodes CASRGTGGLYEQYF.

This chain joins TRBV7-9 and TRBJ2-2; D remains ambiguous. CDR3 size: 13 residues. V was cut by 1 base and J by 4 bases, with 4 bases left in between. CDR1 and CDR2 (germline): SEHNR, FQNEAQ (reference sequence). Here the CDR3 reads CASSLGATGELFF. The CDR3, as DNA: TGTGCCAGCAGCTTAGGCGCCACCGGGGAGCTGTTTTTT. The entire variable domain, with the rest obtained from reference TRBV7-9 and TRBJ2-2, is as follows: DTGVSQNPRHKITKRGQNVTFRCDPISEHNRLYWYRQTLGQGPEFLTYFQNEAQLEKSRLLSDRFSAERPKGSFSTLEIQRTEQGDSAMYLCASSLGATGELFFGEGSRLTVL.

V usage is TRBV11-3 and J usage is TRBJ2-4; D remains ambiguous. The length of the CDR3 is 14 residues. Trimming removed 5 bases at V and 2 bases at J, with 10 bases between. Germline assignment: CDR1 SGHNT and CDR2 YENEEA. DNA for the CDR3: TGTGCCAGCAGCCCTCTGGGAACCAAAAACATTCAGTACTTC. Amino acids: CASSPLGTKNIQYF.

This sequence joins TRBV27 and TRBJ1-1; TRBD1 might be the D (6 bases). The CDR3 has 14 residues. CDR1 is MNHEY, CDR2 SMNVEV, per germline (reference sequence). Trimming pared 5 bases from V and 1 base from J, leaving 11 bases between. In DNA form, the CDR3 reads TGTGCCAGCAGTGAACTGGGGGCGAACACTGAAGCTTTCTTT. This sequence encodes CASSELGANTEAFF.

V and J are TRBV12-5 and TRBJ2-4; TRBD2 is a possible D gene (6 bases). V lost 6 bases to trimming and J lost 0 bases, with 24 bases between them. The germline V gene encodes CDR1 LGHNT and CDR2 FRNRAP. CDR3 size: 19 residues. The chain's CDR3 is CASGSPASGQGLAKNIQYF. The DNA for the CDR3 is TGTGCTAGTGGCTCACCCGCTAGTGGGCAGGGACTAGCCAAAAACATTCAGTACTTC.

The CDR3 sequence is CASSLGLMPVADTQYF. The CDR3 DNA follows: TGTGCCAGCAGCTTAGGCCTAATGCCGGTCGCGGATACGCAGTATTTT. V gene TRBV7-2 combines with J gene TRBJ2-3, with D uncertain. The V and J ends lost 1 base and 6 bases respectively, with 17 bases between them. There are 16 residues in the CDR3. CDR1 and CDR2 from the germline V gene are SGHTA and FQGNSA.

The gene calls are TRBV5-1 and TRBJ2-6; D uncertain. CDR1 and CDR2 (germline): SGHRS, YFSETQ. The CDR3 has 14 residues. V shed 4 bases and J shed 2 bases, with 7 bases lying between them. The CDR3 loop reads CASSMITGANVLTF. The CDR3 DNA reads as TGCGCCAGCAGCATGATAACTGGGGCCAACGTCCTGACTTTC.

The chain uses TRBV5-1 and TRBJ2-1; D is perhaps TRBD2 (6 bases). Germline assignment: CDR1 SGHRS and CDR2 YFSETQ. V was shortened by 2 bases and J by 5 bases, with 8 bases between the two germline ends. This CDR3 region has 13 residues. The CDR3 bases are TGCGCCAGCAGCTTTCGGGGGAACAATGAGCAGTTCTTC. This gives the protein CASSFRGNNEQFF.

CDR3: CASSLEVGYGYTF. DNA of the CDR3: TGTGCCAGCAGCTTAGAAGTGGGGTATGGCTACACCTTC. The chain combines TRBV11-2 with TRBJ1-2; no reliable D call. Germline V gene lookup returns CDR1 SGHAT and CDR2 FQNNGV. Trimming stripped 0 bases from V and 5 bases from J, with 7 bases between. The CDR3 contains 13 residues.

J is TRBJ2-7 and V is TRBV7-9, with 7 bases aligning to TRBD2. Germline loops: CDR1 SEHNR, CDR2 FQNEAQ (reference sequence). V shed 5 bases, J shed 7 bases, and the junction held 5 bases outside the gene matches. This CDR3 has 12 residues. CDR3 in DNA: TGTGCCAGCAGCGTGGGAGGGAGTGAGCAGTACTTC. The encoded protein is CASSVGGSEQYF.

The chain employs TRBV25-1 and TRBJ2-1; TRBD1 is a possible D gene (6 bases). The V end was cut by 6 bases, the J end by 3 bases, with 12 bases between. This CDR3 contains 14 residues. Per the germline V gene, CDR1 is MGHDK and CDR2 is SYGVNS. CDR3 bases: TGTGCCAGCAGCTCCAGGGGCATCTACAATGAGCAGTTCTTC. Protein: CASSSRGIYNEQFF.

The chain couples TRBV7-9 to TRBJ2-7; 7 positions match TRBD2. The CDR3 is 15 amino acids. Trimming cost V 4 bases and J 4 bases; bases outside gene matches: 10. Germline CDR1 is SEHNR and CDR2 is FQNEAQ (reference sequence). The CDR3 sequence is CASSWAGPGGYEQYF. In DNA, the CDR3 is TGTGCCAGCAGCTGGGCCGGGCCGGGGGGTTACGAGCAGTACTTC.

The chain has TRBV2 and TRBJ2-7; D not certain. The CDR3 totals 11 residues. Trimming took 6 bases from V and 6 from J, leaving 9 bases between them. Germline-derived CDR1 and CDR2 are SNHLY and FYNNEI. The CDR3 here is CASRRVGEQYF. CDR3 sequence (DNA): TGTGCCAGCAGAAGGGTGGGCGAGCAGTACTTC.